The entry below describes one TCR beta chain. This clone's antigen is unknown. The input lacks base qualities; no much larger clone sits a single base away. This entry is derived from a study of blood T cell repertoires in COVID-19 (TCRdb year 2020). For context, the study as a whole: For ImmuneRACE Cohort 3, a participant was defined as recovered based on two consecutive negative NP/OP PCR tests, clearance by a healthcare professional, or resolution of symptoms. The material from the prospective study consisted of cDNA or gDNA derived from T cells, B-cell-depleted T cells, or PBMCs. The samples were drawn from the first 160 participants of the ongoing ImmuneRACE study and from over a thousand subjects provided by 6 global collaborators. Sample metadata almost always included a de-identified subject ID, COVID-19 status, age in years and sex. Where available, HLA class I and class II types were obtained from metadata supplied by the sample provider rather than from assay-based typing. Deeply sampled blood TCRbeta repertoires from subjects exposed to, actively infected with, or recovered from COVID-19 were included in the dataset. A freely available public database, intended as a resource for researchers studying the immune response to SARS-CoV-2, is where the repertoires were released. The collaborator samples originated in the United States, Italy and Spain and spanned the acute and convalescent phases of COVID-19. The full study reports these points: Clinical and demographic metadata were provided uncurated, with the amount varying by source and participant.

Participants in the prospective study were aged 18 to 89 years, lived in 20 to 30 United States geographic areas, and enrolled through a virtual design. In the prospective study, cohorts were assigned on the basis of participant-reported clinical history obtained from a screening survey and a study questionnaire. Each participant in the prospective study had whole blood, serum and a nasopharyngeal or oropharyngeal swab collected by mobile phlebotomists. Additional blood draws and questionnaires over an approximately two-month period could optionally be provided by prospective study participants. Before DNA extraction, prospective study blood samples were shipped either frozen or at room temperature. TCRbeta CDR3 regions were amplified from genomic DNA using the immunoSEQ Assay, a bias-controlled multiplex PCR. The authors' pipeline ran thus. The number of nucleated cells in each sample was estimated from the amplification of reference gene primers within the assay. Sequence reads were collapsed and filtered to measure the absolute abundance of every unique TCRbeta CDR3 rearrangement. For each sample, productive Simpson clonality was calculated as the square root of Simpson's diversity index over productive rearrangements. TCRdb limited this immuneACCESS table to in-frame rearrangements with V and J called. A share of clones is missing; checked studies link under half to unresolved V genes, and the rest is unexplained. That table is the source of V, J and clone size, and D and trimming were worked out from the DNA. This sample lists hundreds of thousands of clones; around 87% were detected once. The ten top clones hold roughly 2% of the sample.

Its CDR3 holds 15 amino acids, cysteine through phenylalanine. Only the CDR3 DNA is retained, 45 bases long and in frame from the first base. CDR1 and CDR2 were assigned from the germline V gene as SQVTM and ANQGSEA. The V end loses 2 bases and the J end loses 0 bases, and a stretch of 8 bases separates them. The TCR comes from a middle-aged man in a cohort exposed to, infected with or recovered from COVID-19 (not recorded which). Sequencing was performed on PBMCs or T cells enriched from blood (not recorded which). The sequence is built from TRBV29-1 and TRBJ2-6; no D segment can be confidently identified. The CDR3 here reads CSVESGSSGANVLTF. The DNA is as follows: TGCAGCGTTGAATCCGGTAGCTCTGGGGCCAACGTCCTGACTTTC. The entire variable domain, with the stretches around the CDR3 drawn from the reference TRBV29-1 and TRBJ2-6 proteins, is SAVISQKPSRDICQRGTSLTIQCQVDSQVTMMFWYRQQPGQSLTLIATANQGSEATYESGFVIDKFPISRPNLTFSTLTVSNMSPEDSSIYLCSVESGSSGANVLTFGAGSRLTVL.